Listed here are 22 T cell receptor beta chains from one sample, sequenced in a study of blood T cell repertoires in COVID-19. Profiling relied on immunoSEQ multiplex PCR, and the TCRdb table lists in-frame clones only, not all of them. This sample has 300,000 to 450,000 clones, with around 84% found just once. Input material: peripheral blood. All receptors derive from a woman aged 18-35 years with acute or convalescent COVID-19.

This chain uses TRBV10-3 with TRBJ1-1; tentative D call: TRBD1 (5 bases). Germline-derived CDR1 and CDR2 are ENHRY and SYGVKD. The CDR3 extends over 13 amino acids. Trimming cost V 0 bases and J 8 bases, with 10 bases left between them. As DNA, the CDR3 is TGTGCCATCAGTGAGTCGCAGGGTAGGGAAGCTTTCTTT. Protein product: CAISESQGREAFF.

The J gene is TRBJ1-2, the V gene TRBV9; D is possibly TRBD1 (5 bases). Per germline, CDR1 SGDLS and CDR2 YYNGEE. CDR3 length equals 14 residues. Trimming removed 3 bases from V and 6 bases from J, with 15 bases in between. The CDR3 sequence is CASSAPGSGHGYTF. CDR3 bases: TGTGCCAGCAGCGCACCAGGGTCAGGGCATGGCTACACCTTC. The full variable domain, in which reference TRBV9 and TRBJ1-2 provide the parts outside the CDR3, is DSGVTQTPKHLITATGQRVTLRCSPRSGDLSVYWYQQSLDQGLQFLIQYYNGEERAKGNILERFSAQQFPDLHSELNLSSLELGDSALYFCASSAPGSGHGYTFGSGTRLTVV.

V is TRBV19 and J is TRBJ2-1; the match to TRBD1 covers 9 bases. CDR1 and CDR2 from the germline V gene are LNHDA and SQIVND (reference sequence). The CDR3 is 17 amino acids. V was clipped by 4 bases and J by 5 bases; unmatched bases: 12. CDR3 loop: CASSTNLDRGKDNEQFF. In nucleotides, the CDR3 is TGTGCCAGTAGTACCAACCTCGACAGGGGGAAGGACAATGAGCAGTTCTTC.

With respect to this clone: The identical CDR3 is also encoded by other nucleotide sequences in the sample. The J gene is TRBJ2-3, the V gene TRBV5-1, with D hard to call. Germline values: CDR1 SGHRS, CDR2 YFSETQ. V was pared by 2 bases and J by 0 bases, with 10 bases between. The CDR3 length is 15 residues. The CDR3 region is CASSLETPSTDTQYF. In DNA form, the CDR3 reads TGCGCCAGCAGCTTAGAGACACCAAGCACAGATACGCAGTATTTT.

The chain joins TRBV9 to TRBJ1-1; no clear D. This CDR3 comprises 13 residues. V was cut by 6 bases and J by 0 bases, with 9 bases left in between. Germline loops: CDR1 SGDLS, CDR2 YYNGEE. The CDR3 region is CASTKYMNTEAFF. CDR3 sequence (DNA): TGTGCCAGCACGAAATACATGAACACTGAAGCTTTCTTT. Full variable domain (outside the CDR3, taken from reference TRBV9 and TRBJ1-1): DSGVTQTPKHLITATGQRVTLRCSPRSGDLSVYWYQQSLDQGLQFLIQYYNGEERAKGNILERFSAQQFPDLHSELNLSSLELGDSALYFCASTKYMNTEAFFGQGTRLTVV.

The chain employs TRBV27 and TRBJ2-1, with 11 bases lining up with TRBD2. The CDR3 length is 15 residues. CDR1 MNHEY and CDR2 SMNVEV come from the germline V gene (reference sequence). The ends lost 3 bases at V and 4 bases at J; junction bases unmatched: 2. The CDR3 coding sequence is TGTGCCAGCAGTTTTACTAGCGGGGGATACAATGAGCAGTTCTTC. Protein sequence: CASSFTSGGYNEQFF.

This chain uses TRBV2 with TRBJ1-1, with D unclear. Trimming took 3 bases from V and 6 from J, leaving 14 bases between them. Germline V gene lookup returns CDR1 SNHLY and CDR2 FYNNEI. The CDR3 totals 14 residues. DNA of the CDR3: TGTGCCAGCAGTGAGGTTCGGGGAAGGGCTGAAGCTTTCTTT. It is translated as CASSEVRGRAEAFF.

The chain links TRBV9 to TRBJ2-7, with D possibly matching TRBD2 (6 bases). This CDR3 spans 15 amino acids. Germline CDR1 SGDLS, CDR2 YYNGEE. The V and J ends lost 4 bases and 2 bases respectively, with 16 bases between them. Written as DNA, the CDR3 is TGTGCCAGCAGCCCTGGAGGGGTCCCAACCTACGAGCAGTACTTC. This encodes CASSPGGVPTYEQYF.

Remarks on this clone: The missing conserved phenylalanine or tryptophan at the end of this CDR3 makes a read error likely. The DNA is omitted, as the CDR3 cannot be located on it reliably, and the CDR3 follows TCRdb's listing. J is TRBJ1-4 and V is TRBV7-9; the DNA was not used to check the table's D call, TRBD1. Ends included, the CDR3 has 10 residues. CDR1 is SEHNR, CDR2 FQNEAQ, per germline (reference sequence). The CDR3 protein is CASSGAAKGP.

The chain employs TRBV5-4 and TRBJ1-1; 7 bases are shared with TRBD1. With 4 bases clipped from V and 5 bases from J, the junction kept 8 bases outside the gene matches. From germline, CDR1 is SGHNT and CDR2 YYREEE (reference sequence). The CDR3 is 14 amino acids. CDR3 nucleotide sequence: TGTGCCAGCAGCCCGGCTAGGGGGCAGACTGAAGCTTTCTTT. Its translation: CASSPARGQTEAFF.

This rearrangement joins TRBV6-5 to TRBJ1-5; D is possibly TRBD1 (5 bases). V was pared by 4 bases and J by 0 bases, with 10 bases between. This CDR3 region has 15 residues. Germline V CDR1 and CDR2: MNHEY, SVGAGI. The CDR3 protein is CASSSVRGSNQPQHF. The DNA for the CDR3 is TGTGCCAGCAGTTCGGTTAGGGGTAGCAATCAGCCCCAGCATTTT.

The gene calls are TRBV6-2 or TRBV6-3 and TRBJ2-2; unclear D gene. CDR1 MNHEY and CDR2 SVGEGT come from the germline V gene. The CDR3 length is 16 residues. V gave up 5 bases and J gave up 5 bases, with 18 bases separating them. The DNA for the CDR3 is TGTGCCAGCAGTCGCCATAGGTTACAGAGAACCGGGGAGCTGTTTTTT. It encodes CASSRHRLQRTGELFF.

The chain carries TRBV11-2 and TRBJ1-4; D unclear. The V and J ends lost 6 bases and 8 bases respectively, with 19 bases between them. CDR3 length: 15 residues. Germline CDR1 SGHAT, CDR2 FQNNGV. This CDR3 reads CASRFRTHLEEKLFF. The CDR3 nucleotides read TGTGCCAGCAGGTTCAGAACTCACCTGGAGGAAAAACTGTTTTTT. The full variable domain, rest sourced from reference TRBV11-2 and TRBJ1-4, is EAGVAQSPRYKIIEKRQSVAFWCNPISGHATLYWYQQILGQGPKLLIQFQNNGVVDDSQLPKDRFSAERLKGVDSTLKIQPAKLEDSAVYLCASRFRTHLEEKLFFGSGTQLSVL.

V usage is TRBV29-1 and J usage is TRBJ2-5; tentative D call: TRBD1 (7 bases). This CDR3 spans 15 amino acids. Germline loops: CDR1 SQVTM, CDR2 ANQGSEA. V was pared by 1 base and J by 3 bases, with 15 bases between. CDR3 in DNA: TGCAGCGTTGAAGGTTCACTCAGGGGGGAAGAGACCCAGTACTTC. It specifies CSVEGSLRGEETQYF.

The V gene is TRBV3-1 (or the pseudogene TRBV3-2), the J gene TRBJ2-3, with 9 bases identical to TRBD2. The CDR3 loop spans 18 amino acids. V lost 4 bases and J lost 2; bases outside the gene matches: 13. Germline loops: CDR1 LGHDT, CDR2 YNNKEL (reference sequence). CDR3 loop: CASSPRSGGRGATDTQYF. The CDR3 nucleotides read TGTGCCAGCAGCCCGCGAAGCGGGGGGCGGGGGGCCACAGATACGCAGTATTTT.

At least ten counts were recorded for this clone. The chain uses TRBV6-4 and TRBJ2-2; 12 nucleotides agree with TRBD1. J lost 6 bases, V lost 3 bases, and 5 bases had no gene match. Germline lookup yields CDR1 MRHNA and CDR2 SNTAGT. CDR3 size: 16 residues. Written as DNA, the CDR3 is TGTGCCAGCAGTGATGGGACAGGGGGCGAATCCGGGGAGCTGTTTTTT. This sequence encodes CASSDGTGGESGELFF.

The chain has TRBV6-5 and TRBJ1-1, with 7 bases matching TRBD1. Looked up from germline, CDR1 is MNHEY and CDR2 is SVGAGI. Unmatched junction bases numbered 9, after V lost 7 bases and J lost 1 base. The CDR3 runs to 15 residues. CDR3 residues: CASTLYDRANTEAFF. CDR3 sequence (DNA): TGTGCCAGCACCCTTTATGACAGGGCGAACACTGAAGCTTTCTTT.

The J gene is TRBJ1-2, the V gene TRBV28, with TRBD1 matching over 7 bases. Germline V gives CDR1 MDHEN, CDR2 SYDVKM. This CDR3 is 15 amino acids long. V shed 7 bases, J shed 4 bases, and the junction held 12 bases outside the gene matches. CDR3 in amino acids: CASTETGEVVYGYTF. CDR3 coding DNA: TGTGCCAGCACCGAAACAGGGGAGGTTGTCTATGGCTACACCTTC.

This clone was counted a few times. The V and J genes are TRBV7-6 and TRBJ1-5; D unresolved. This CDR3 is 13 amino acids long. Germline CDR1 and CDR2: SGHVS and FNYEAQ. V was trimmed by 3 bases and J by 3 bases, leaving 6 bases between them. For the CDR3, the DNA is TGTGCCAGCAGCTTGTCTCTCAATCAGCCCCAGCATTTT. Translation gives CASSLSLNQPQHF.

This rearrangement joins TRBV20-1 to TRBJ1-1, with 9 bases fitting TRBD1. The CDR3 is made up of 15 amino acids. The V gene end was trimmed by 3 bases and the J gene end by 1 base; junction bases not matched to a gene: 6. The V gene's germline CDR1 is DFQATT and CDR2 SNEGSKA (reference sequence). In DNA, the CDR3 is TGCAGTGCTAGTACAGGGGGCTCTAGGAACACTGAAGCTTTCTTT. The encoded protein is CSASTGGSRNTEAFF.

The CDR3 coding sequence is TGTGCCAGCAGCAAAGGCGGGGGTGTATACAGCTTCAATGAAAAACTGTTTTTT. Residues: CASSKGGGVYSFNEKLFF. The chain has TRBV21-1 and TRBJ1-4. TRBV21-1 is a pseudogene locus. The CDR3 extends over 18 amino acids.

The J gene is TRBJ2-1, the V gene TRBV24-1; 11 nucleotides match TRBD2. The CDR3 is 16 amino acids. The germline CDR1 and CDR2 sequences are KGHDR and SFDVKD. Trimming at V came to 4 bases and at J to 3 bases, leaving 4 bases not matched to a gene. CDR3 amino acids: CATSDVSGRDYNEQFF. CDR3 DNA: TGTGCCACCAGTGACGTTAGCGGGAGGGACTACAATGAGCAGTTCTTC.